This T cell receptor beta chain stems from a study of blood T cell repertoires in COVID-19. In the study overall: Sites in the United States, Italy and Spain provided acute and convalescent COVID-19 samples. T cells, B-cell-depleted T cells, or PBMCs supplied cDNA or gDNA.

Authors' methods: Reference gene primers were amplified, and this amplification served to estimate nucleated cell counts. The assay was immunoSEQ multiplex PCR, and TCRdb's table has in-frame clones only and misses some. V, J and clone size were drawn from that table, and D and trimming were deduced from the DNA. Among about 360,000 clones listed, roughly 86% were seen once. The receptor comes from a human donor in a cohort sampled during active COVID-19. Input material: peripheral blood.

This chain's CDR3 is CASSRSVAVNNEQFF. The DNA of the CDR3 is TGTGCCAGCAGTCGTTCGGTAGCGGTTAACAATGAGCAGTTCTTC. This chain connects TRBV11-2 to TRBJ2-1, with a possible D match to TRBD2 (6 bases). V lost 6 bases to trimming and J lost 5 bases, with 17 bases between them. Germline V gives CDR1 SGHAT, CDR2 FQNNGV. The CDR3 is 15 amino acids. The whole variable domain, remainder taken from reference TRBV11-2 and TRBJ2-1, is EAGVAQSPRYKIIEKRQSVAFWCNPISGHATLYWYQQILGQGPKLLIQFQNNGVVDDSQLPKDRFSAERLKGVDSTLKIQPAKLEDSAVYLCASSRSVAVNNEQFFGPGTRLTVL.